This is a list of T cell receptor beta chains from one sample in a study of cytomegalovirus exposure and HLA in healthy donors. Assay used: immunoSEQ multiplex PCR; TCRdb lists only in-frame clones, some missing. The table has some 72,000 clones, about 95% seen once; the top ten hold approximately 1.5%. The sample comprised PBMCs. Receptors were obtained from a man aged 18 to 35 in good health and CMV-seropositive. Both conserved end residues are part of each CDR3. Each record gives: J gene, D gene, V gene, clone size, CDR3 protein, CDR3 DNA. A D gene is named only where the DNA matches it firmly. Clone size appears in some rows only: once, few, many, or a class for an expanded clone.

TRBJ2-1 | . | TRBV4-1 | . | CASSRTSPQSGNEQFF | TGCGCCAGCAGCCGAACTAGCCCGCAATCCGGGAATGAGCAGTTCTTC
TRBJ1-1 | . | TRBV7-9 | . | CASSLNKNGNTEAFF | TGTGCCAGCAGCTTGAACAAGAATGGCAACACTGAAGCTTTCTTT
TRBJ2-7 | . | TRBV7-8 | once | CASRPAGSLHGSYEQYF | TGTGCCAGCAGGCCCGCGGGTTCCCTCCACGGCTCCTACGAGCAGTACTTC
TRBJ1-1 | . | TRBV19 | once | CASSIDLRNEAFF | TGTGCCAGTAGTATAGATCTCAGGAATGAAGCTTTCTTT
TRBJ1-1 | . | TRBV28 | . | CASSSPFSGNTEAFF | TGTGCCAGCAGTTCCCCGTTTTCCGGTAACACTGAAGCTTTCTTT
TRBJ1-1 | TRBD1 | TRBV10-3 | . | CAISKQGEYLNTEAFF | TGTGCCATCTCAAAGCAGGGGGAATATTTGAACACTGAAGCTTTCTTT
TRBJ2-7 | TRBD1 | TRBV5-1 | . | CASSPPGTEIYEQYF | TGCGCCAGCAGCCCGCCCGGGACAGAGATCTACGAGCAGTACTTC
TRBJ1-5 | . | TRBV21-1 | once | CASRLSGHGDSNQPQHF | TGTGCCAGCCGACTATCGGGACACGGTGATAGCAATCAGCCCCAGCATTTT
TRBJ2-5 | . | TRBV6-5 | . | CASIQRAPGETQYF | TGTGCCAGCATTCAGCGGGCCCCAGGGGAGACCCAGTACTTC
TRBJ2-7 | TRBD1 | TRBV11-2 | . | CASSAGQGIYEQYF | TGTGCCAGCAGCGCGGGACAGGGTATCTACGAGCAGTACTTC
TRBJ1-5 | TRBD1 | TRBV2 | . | CASSARTGGQPQHF | TGTGCCAGCAGTGCCCGGACAGGCGGGCAGCCCCAGCATTTT
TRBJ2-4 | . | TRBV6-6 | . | CASSTLALGAKNIQYF | TGTGCCAGCAGTACCTTGGCGTTGGGCGCCAAAAACATTCAGTACTTC
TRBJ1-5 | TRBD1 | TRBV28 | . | CASIDRGGAGQPQHF | TGTGCCAGCATCGACAGGGGGGGGGCTGGGCAGCCCCAGCATTTT
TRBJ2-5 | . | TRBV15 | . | CATRVRGETQYF | TGTGCCACCAGAGTTCGGGGGGAGACCCAGTACTTC
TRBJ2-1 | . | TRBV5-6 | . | CASSLAESTLIEQFF | TGTGCCAGCAGCTTGGCGGAGTCCACCCTAATCGAGCAGTTCTTC
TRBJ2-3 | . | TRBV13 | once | CASSSSSDPTDTQYF | TGTGCCAGCAGCTCCTCTAGCGACCCCACAGATACGCAGTATTTT
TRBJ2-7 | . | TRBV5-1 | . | CASSRLGGIGEQYF | TGCGCCAGCAGCAGACTAGGAGGAATAGGGGAGCAGTACTTC